This T cell receptor beta chain was identified in a study of identical twins. Germline CDR1 reads MNHEY; CDR2 reads SVGAGI. This CDR3 region has 16 residues. V dropped 2 bases and J dropped 6; count of bases not matched to a gene: 12. In TCRdb, the 5' RACE reads were re-called with MiXCR into one record per CDR3 protein. The table records fewer than 650,000 distinct CDR3 sequences, more than 9% of them present only once. This same sample was also taken into another study, of yellow fever vaccine responses in identical twins.

Material: PBMCs. The sequence was obtained from a young woman in good health. This rearrangement joins TRBV6-5 to TRBJ2-7, with TRBD2 matching over 8 bases. CDR3 protein: CASSYATSGRNAEQYF. The CDR3 nucleotides read TGTGCCAGCAGTTACGCCACTAGCGGAAGGAATGCCGAGCAGTACTTC.